The rows below give T cell receptor beta chains drawn from one sample of a study of T-cell memory formation after mild COVID-19. One entry per CDR3 protein results from TCRdb running MiXCR on the 5' RACE reads. The repertoire holds around 320,000 distinct CDR3 sequences, with approximately 19% as singletons. Specimen: PBMCs or a T cell subset sorted from them (not recorded which). These TCRs come from a man younger than 35 who had mild COVID-19 (a few samples of this study predate the infection). Cell type and time point are not known. Each CDR3 is given with its conserved first and last residue. The D gene is left open where the match is weak. Clone size is stated in some rows and not others, as once, few, many or a class when expanded.

size,D,J,V,DNA,CDR3
-,-,TRBJ1-1,TRBV6-4,TGTGCCAGCAGTGACTCTGGGGGGACTGAAGCTTTCTTT,CASSDSGGTEAFF
few,-,TRBJ2-1,TRBV10-3,TGTGCCATCAGTGAGTTCGCTCGTAGCAGCTCGAGCTCCTACAATGAGCAGTTCTTC,CAISEFARSSSSSYNEQFF
-,-,TRBJ2-7,TRBV20-1,TGCAGTGCTAGAGATCGGGCAGGCTACGAGCAGTACTTC,CSARDRAGYEQYF
few,-,TRBJ1-1,TRBV5-1,TGCGCCAGCAGCTCCGGGACCTTGAACACTGAAGCTTTCTTT,CASSSGTLNTEAFF
many,-,TRBJ2-6,TRBV5-1,TGCGCCAGCAACCAGGGAGGTGGGGCCAACGTCCTGACTTTC,CASNQGGGANVLTF
few,-,TRBJ2-1,TRBV7-9,TGTGCCAGCAGCTTAGCGGTAGCGGTTGAGCAGTTCTTC,CASSLAVAVEQFF
many,-,TRBJ1-1,TRBV4-1,TGCGCCAGCAGTCATCCCTGGGGGTCGAACACTGAAGCTTTCTTT,CASSHPWGSNTEAFF
-,-,TRBJ2-4,TRBV4-1,TGCGCCAGCAGCCCCACCCCCGACAGAAACATTCAGTACTTC,CASSPTPDRNIQYF
many,TRBD2,TRBJ2-3,TRBV5-1,TGCGCCAGCAGTTCCGGCCTAGCGGGGGATACAGATACGCAGTATTTT,CASSSGLAGDTDTQYF
-,TRBD1,TRBJ2-2,TRBV7-2,TGTGCCAGCAGCATCCTCCGGACAGGGTACACCGGGGAGCTGTTTTTT,CASSILRTGYTGELFF
-,-,TRBJ2-1,TRBV9,TGTGCCAGCAGCGTAGCGCAGGCCCACGAGCAGTTCTTC,CASSVAQAHEQFF
many,-,TRBJ2-7,TRBV7-6,TGTGCCAGCAGCCCTGGGGGCTACGAGCAGTACTTC,CASSPGGYEQYF
many,-,TRBJ2-1,TRBV25-1,TGTGCCAGCAGTGCCGCACCAGGGGATCGGAATGAGCAGTTCTTC,CASSAAPGDRNEQFF
few,TRBD1,TRBJ2-3,TRBV11-2,TGTGCCAGCAGCTCTAGACTACAGGGGAGCACAGATACGCAGTATTTT,CASSSRLQGSTDTQYF
-,-,TRBJ2-1,TRBV20-1,TGCAGTGCTAGAGATGAGGGGGAGAGCCCCAGCTCCTACAATGAGCAGTTCTTC,CSARDEGESPSSYNEQFF
few,-,TRBJ1-1,TRBV20-1,TGCAGACCTGGGACGGCGAACACTGAAGCTTTCTTT,CRPGTANTEAFF
few,TRBD1,TRBJ1-1,TRBV5-1,TGCGCCAGCAGCTTACAGGGGCCCCCGAACACTGAAGCTTTCTTT,CASSLQGPPNTEAFF
few,TRBD2,TRBJ2-3,TRBV4-2,TGTGCCAGCAGCCAGGAACTACTAGCGGCCACAGATACGCAGTATTTT,CASSQELLAATDTQYF
-,TRBD1,TRBJ2-6,TRBV7-8,TGTGCCAGCAGCTTAGCGGGTCGGCGACAGGGGGCGGGGGCCAACGTCCTGACTTTC,CASSLAGRRQGAGANVLTF
-,-,TRBJ1-3,TRBV6-6,TGTGCCAGCAGTTACTCGTTATCAGATGTCGGGGGCACCATATATTTT,CASSYSLSDVGGTIYF
few,-,TRBJ1-2,TRBV20-1,TGCAGTGCTAGGTCCGGGACCAACTATGGCTACACCTTC,CSARSGTNYGYTF
-,-,TRBJ2-5,TRBV3-1,TGTGCCAGCAGCGGGCAGCAAGAGACCCAGTACTTC,CASSGQQETQYF
-,-,TRBJ1-5,TRBV4-1,TGCGCCAGCAGCCATGGCTCAGGCAATCAGCCCCAGCATTTT,CASSHGSGNQPQHF
-,-,TRBJ1-5,TRBV7-2,TGTGCCAGCAGCCGGGGGGAGGCTAGCAATCAGCCCCAGCATTTT,CASSRGEASNQPQHF
few,-,TRBJ2-5,TRBV15,TGTGCCACCAGCAGAGAGGCAGGGGAGACCCAGTACTTC,CATSREAGETQYF
many,-,TRBJ2-5,TRBV6-6,TGTGCCAGCACCCCGGGGGTCAACGGTCCGGAGACCCAGTACTTC,CASTPGVNGPETQYF
-,TRBD2,TRBJ2-4,TRBV28,TGTGCCAGCAGTTTCTCATACGGGGGGAAGGCCAAAAACATTCAGTACTTC,CASSFSYGGKAKNIQYF
few,TRBD1,TRBJ2-7,TRBV19,TGTGCCAGTAGTCAAAGATCAGGGGGTCACGAGCAGTACTTC,CASSQRSGGHEQYF
few,-,TRBJ2-5,TRBV7-6,TGTGCCAGCAGCTTAGTTAGTGGCCCCCCCCAGTACTTC,CASSLVSGPPQYF
once,-,TRBJ2-1,TRBV7-3,TGTGCCAGCAGCTTAACCAATAATGAGCAGTTCTTC,CASSLTNNEQFF
few,-,TRBJ1-2,TRBV27,TGTGCCAGCAGTACTGCGGGAAATCGCTATGGCTACACCTTC,CASSTAGNRYGYTF
-,-,TRBJ1-2,TRBV24-1,TGTGCCACCAGTGATTCCGGGGGGCATGACTATGGCTACACCTTC,CATSDSGGHDYGYTF
-,TRBD2,TRBJ2-1,TRBV29-1,TGCAGCGTAGATGGACTAGCCGACAATGAGCAGTTCTTC,CSVDGLADNEQFF
-,-,TRBJ2-6,TRBV7-9,TGTGCCAGCAGCCCCCGTGGGGCCAACGTCCTGACTTTC,CASSPRGANVLTF
-,TRBD2,TRBJ2-2,TRBV7-9,TGTGCCAGCAGCCCCCCCAGCGGGGGACCTAACACCGGGGAGCTGTTTTTT,CASSPPSGGPNTGELFF
few,-,TRBJ2-7,TRBV6-5,TGTGCCAGCAGTTACGGGGAACAGCTCGCCAACGAGCAGTACTTC,CASSYGEQLANEQYF
few,TRBD2,TRBJ2-7,TRBV6-2/TRBV6-3,TGTGCCAGCGGCCGGGACTACGTCGACGAGCAGTACTTC,CASGRDYVDEQYF
-,-,TRBJ1-1,TRBV19,TGTGCCAGTAGTTCAGGGGTGGGCACTGAAGCTTTCTTT,CASSSGVGTEAFF
-,TRBD2,TRBJ2-3,TRBV11-2,TGTGCCAGCAGCTTAGACGGGCTAGCGGGGGCCCTGGTCCCCCCAGATACGCAGTATTTT,CASSLDGLAGALVPPDTQYF
-,-,TRBJ1-5,TRBV4-3,TGCGCCAGCAGCCAAGATTCCGGGGAGTATCAGCCCCAGCATTTT,CASSQDSGEYQPQHF
-,-,TRBJ2-3,TRBV7-9,TGTGCCAGCAGCTTAGGGTCCCACAGAAGCACAGATACGCAGTATTTT,CASSLGSHRSTDTQYF
few,TRBD1,TRBJ1-4,TRBV12-3/TRBV12-4,TGTGCCAGCAGTCCCCAGGACAGGGAAAAACTGTTTTTT,CASSPQDREKLFF
-,-,TRBJ1-6,TRBV12-3/TRBV12-4,TGTGCCAGCAGTTTTGGACAAAGCTCCTATAATTCACCCCTCCACTTT,CASSFGQSSYNSPLHF
few,-,TRBJ2-1,TRBV28,TGTGCCAGCATCGAGAGTAGGTCCTACAATGAGCAGTTCTTC,CASIESRSYNEQFF
few,TRBD1,TRBJ1-4,TRBV12-3/TRBV12-4,TGTGCCAGCAGTGACCAAAGGACAGGCCCGATGGAAAAACTGTTTTTT,CASSDQRTGPMEKLFF
once,-,TRBJ1-2,TRBV7-9,TGTGCCAGCAGCTTCTCAGCGTATGGCTACACCTTC,CASSFSAYGYTF
-,-,TRBJ2-7,TRBV18,TGTGCCAGCTCTCAAAGCAGGGAAGGCTACGAGCAGTACTTC,CASSQSREGYEQYF
few,-,TRBJ1-4,TRBV20-1,TGCAGTGCTAGCGGTGCAACAACTAATGAAAAACTGTTTTTT,CSASGATTNEKLFF
-,-,TRBJ2-1,TRBV4-1,TGCGCCAGCAGCCAACTCGCCCCGGATGAGCAGTTCTTC,CASSQLAPDEQFF
-,-,TRBJ2-7,TRBV7-3,TGTGCCAGCAGCTTAATGGCGGACAGCACCTACGAGCAGTACTTC,CASSLMADSTYEQYF
-,-,TRBJ1-3,TRBV7-2,TGTGCCAGCAGCTTAGGGGGGGCGCAAGGAAACACCATATATTTT,CASSLGGAQGNTIYF
few,-,TRBJ2-2,TRBV7-3,TGTGCCAGCAGCTCCGGCTCGAACACCGGGGAGCTGTTTTTT,CASSSGSNTGELFF
many,-,TRBJ1-5,TRBV9,TGTGCCAGCAGCTTTGGACACAATCAGCCCCAGCATTTT,CASSFGHNQPQHF